These 5 T cell receptor beta chains came from one sample sequenced in a study of persistence of HIV-infected CD4 T cells. The libraries were made with immunoSEQ version 4 in survey mode. TCRdb's copy holds only in-frame clones and misses some; the assay was immunoSEQ multiplex PCR. In the table there are roughly 35,000 clones, roughly 89% of which are singletons. Cells were stimulated nonspecifically with anti-CD3/anti-CD28 magnetic beads. Sorting of responding CD4+ T cells relied on upregulated CD40 ligand together with CD69. Antigens of these TCRs are unknown. Sample: CD4+ T cells sorted from PBMCs after roughly 17-hour stimulation, taken from a patient who received antiretroviral therapy. Every receptor here comes from an adult man with HIV who was CMV-seropositive.

J is TRBJ2-5 and V is TRBV11-3, with 11 bases matching TRBD2. Germline V gives CDR1 SGHNT, CDR2 YENEEA. This CDR3 contains 15 residues. V dropped 1 base and J dropped 2; count of bases not matched to a gene: 0. CDR3 sequence reads: CASSLGTSGQETQYF. In DNA form, the CDR3 reads TGTGCCAGCAGCTTAGGGACTAGCGGGCAAGAGACCCAGTACTTC.

This chain joins TRBV27 and TRBJ2-3; D gene uncertain. The CDR3 has 14 amino acids. The germline CDR1 and CDR2 sequences are MNHEY and SMNVEV (reference sequence). Trimming left V 6 bases short and J 0 bases short, with 10 bases between. CDR3 in DNA: TGTGCCAGCAGAATCCAGACAAGCACAGATACGCAGTATTTT. Protein product: CASRIQTSTDTQYF.

The rearrangement links TRBV5-1 to TRBJ2-1, with D tentatively TRBD2 (6 bases). CDR3 length equals 14 residues. CDR1 and CDR2 from the germline V gene are SGHRS and YFSETQ. Trimming removed 7 bases at V and 5 bases at J, with 16 bases between. CDR3 loop: CASGLEEGHNEQFF. The DNA for the CDR3 is TGCGCCAGCGGATTAGAGGAGGGCCACAATGAGCAGTTCTTC.

The rearrangement uses TRBV30 and TRBJ1-3, with no clear D. CDR3 size: 13 residues. Looked up from germline, CDR1 is GTSNPN and CDR2 is SVGIG (reference sequence). The V end lost 0 bases, the J end lost 7 bases, and 10 bases lay between the germline ends. The CDR3 DNA is TGTGCCTGGAGTGTCAACTACCGGAACACCATATATTTT. Amino acid sequence: CAWSVNYRNTIYF.

The chain couples TRBV27 to TRBJ2-5, with TRBD1 matching over 7 bases. The CDR3 has 19 residues. Germline V gives CDR1 MNHEY, CDR2 SMNVEV (reference sequence). V shed 3 bases and J 4 bases; nucleotides not matched to a gene: 20. The CDR3 protein is CASSFRWYENRGRLETQYF. The CDR3 DNA sequence: TGTGCCAGCAGTTTTCGGTGGTATGAAAACAGGGGACGGTTAGAGACCCAGTACTTC.